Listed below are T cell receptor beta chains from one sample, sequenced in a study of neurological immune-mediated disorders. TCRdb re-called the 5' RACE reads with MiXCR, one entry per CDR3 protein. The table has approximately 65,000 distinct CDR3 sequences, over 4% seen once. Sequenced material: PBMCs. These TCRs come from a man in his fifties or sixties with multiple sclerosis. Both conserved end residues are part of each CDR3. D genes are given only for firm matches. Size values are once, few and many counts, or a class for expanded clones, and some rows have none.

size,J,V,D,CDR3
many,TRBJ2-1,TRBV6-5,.,CASSYTKIRTAGYNEQFF
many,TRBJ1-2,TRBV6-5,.,CASSYSEGRYGYTF
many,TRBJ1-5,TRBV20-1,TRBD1,CSALYRDRNQPQHF
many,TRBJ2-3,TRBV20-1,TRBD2,CSARDMAWRAGGRDTQYF
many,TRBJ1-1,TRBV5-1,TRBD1,CASSGGTGVNTEAFF
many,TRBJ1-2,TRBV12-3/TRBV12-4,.,CASSSGAYGYTF
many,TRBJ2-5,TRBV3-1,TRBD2,CASSRLAGGRETQYF
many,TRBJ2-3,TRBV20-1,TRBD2,CSARPASRGGGSDTQYF
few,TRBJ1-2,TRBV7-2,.,CASSLVETYGYTF
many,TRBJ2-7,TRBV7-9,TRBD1,CASSFQGAVEQYF
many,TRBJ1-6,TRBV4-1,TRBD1,CASSQARGLDSPLHF
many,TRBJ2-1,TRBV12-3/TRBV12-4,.,CASSPAPGGQFF
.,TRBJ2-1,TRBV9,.,CASSVVPRTEQFF
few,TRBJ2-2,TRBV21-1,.,CASSKRGLAGGPVTGELFF
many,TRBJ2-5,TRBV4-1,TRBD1,CASSQGTGRETQYF
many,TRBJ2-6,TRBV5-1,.,CASSFQGNSGANVLTF
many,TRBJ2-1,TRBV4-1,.,CASSGAAANEQFF
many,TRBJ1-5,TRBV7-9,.,CASSFVGQPQHF